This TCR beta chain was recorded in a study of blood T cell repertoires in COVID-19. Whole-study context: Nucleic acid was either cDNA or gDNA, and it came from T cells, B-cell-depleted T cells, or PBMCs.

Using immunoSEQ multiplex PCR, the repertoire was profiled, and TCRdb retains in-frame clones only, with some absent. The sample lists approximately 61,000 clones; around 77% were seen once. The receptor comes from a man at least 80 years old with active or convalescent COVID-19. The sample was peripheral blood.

The CDR3 DNA reads as TGTGCCAGCAGCGCGGTACCGGGACAGACTAACTATGGCTACACCTTC. It yields the protein CASSAVPGQTNYGYTF. The V gene is TRBV9, the J gene TRBJ1-2; TRBD1 matches at 7 bases. Germline V CDR1 and CDR2: SGDLS, YYNGEE. The CDR3 is 16 amino acids. The ends lost 3 bases at V and 0 bases at J; junction bases unmatched: 8. The full variable domain, completed using reference TRBV9 and TRBJ1-2, is DSGVTQTPKHLITATGQRVTLRCSPRSGDLSVYWYQQSLDQGLQFLIQYYNGEERAKGNILERFSAQQFPDLHSELNLSSLELGDSALYFCASSAVPGQTNYGYTFGSGTRLTVV.